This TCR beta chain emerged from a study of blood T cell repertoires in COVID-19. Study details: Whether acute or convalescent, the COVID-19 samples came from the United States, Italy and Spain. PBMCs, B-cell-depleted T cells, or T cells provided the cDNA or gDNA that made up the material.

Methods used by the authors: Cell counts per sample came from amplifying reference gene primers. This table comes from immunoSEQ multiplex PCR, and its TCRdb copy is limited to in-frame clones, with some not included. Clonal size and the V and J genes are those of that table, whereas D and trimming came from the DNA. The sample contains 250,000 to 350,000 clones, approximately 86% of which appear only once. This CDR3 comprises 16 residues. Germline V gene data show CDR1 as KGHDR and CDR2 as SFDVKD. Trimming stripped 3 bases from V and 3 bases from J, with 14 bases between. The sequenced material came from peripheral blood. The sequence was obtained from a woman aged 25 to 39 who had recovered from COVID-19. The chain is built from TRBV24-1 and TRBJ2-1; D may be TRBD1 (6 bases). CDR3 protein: CATSDPGQGRYNEQFF. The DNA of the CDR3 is TGTGCCACCAGTGATCCCGGGCAGGGGCGCTACAATGAGCAGTTCTTC.